What follows are 2 T cell receptor beta chains derived from one specimen sequenced in a study of T cell repertoires in cytomegalovirus infection. MiXCR, run by TCRdb on the reads, gives a single entry per CDR3 protein. Here the sample spans about 530,000 distinct CDR3 sequences, roughly 29% being singletons. Sequencing was done on a sample of PBMCs. The origin of the receptors is a human donor in good health (CMV status not recorded). Some clones in this sample may be carry-over from other donors' samples.

This clonotype came up a few times. The chain carries TRBV12-3 or TRBV12-4 and TRBJ1-4, with D possibly matching TRBD1 (5 bases). The CDR3 covers 17 residues. V shed 5 bases and J shed 0 bases, with 16 bases lying between them. This CDR3 is CASSPQRPQATNEKLFF. The CDR3 coding sequence is TGTGCCAGCAGTCCCCAGAGGCCACAGGCAACTAATGAAAAACTGTTTTTT.

At least ten counts were recorded for this clonotype. The rearrangement links TRBV6-2 or TRBV6-3 to TRBJ2-7, with 7 nucleotides matching TRBD1. The CDR3 has 13 residues. Germline-derived CDR1 and CDR2 are MNHEY and SVGEGT. J gave up 0 bases and V 6 bases, and 2 bases lay outside the gene matches. The CDR3 DNA is TGTGCCAGCAGGACAGGGAGCTCCTACGAGCAGTACGTC. It encodes CASRTGSSYEQYV.